The 19 T cell receptor beta chains below come from one sample, sequenced in a study of regulatory T cells in long-lasting Graves disease. As to time point: newly diagnosed GD, antithyroid drugs for less than 3 months. Scientists built the TCR library using RNA that was extracted from PBMCs. For TCR beta, libraries came from iRepertoire HTBI primers and Arm-PCR of CDR3 regions. A single record per CDR3 protein comes from TCRdb applying MiXCR to the multiplex PCR reads. The table includes about 370,000 distinct CDR3 sequences, 15% to 19% detected once. The sequencing here drew on peripheral blood mononuclear cells (PBMCs), taken at new diagnosis, from a patient treated with antithyroid drugs. These receptors came from a female donor with Graves disease.

The CDR3 nucleotides read TGCAGTGCTAGGGACCGGGGGGGTTTGAGCTATGAGCAGTTCTTC. Protein product: CSARDRGGLSYEQFF. V gene TRBV20-1 combines with J gene TRBJ2-1, with 8 bases identical to TRBD2. The CDR3 totals 15 residues. Losses at the gene ends were 3 bases for V and 8 bases for J; bases not matched to a gene: 12. CDR1 and CDR2 (germline): DFQATT, SNEGSKA (reference sequence).

This chain connects TRBV6-2 or TRBV6-3 to TRBJ2-7; the D is unclear. The CDR3 loop spans 14 amino acids. Germline V lookup: CDR1 MNHEY, CDR2 SVGEGT. The V and J ends lost 5 bases and 6 bases respectively, with 17 bases between them. DNA for the CDR3: TGTGCCAGCAGTCCTCGTAGTAGCCAGCGCGAGCAGTACTTC. Protein sequence: CASSPRSSQREQYF.

The chain uses TRBV5-4 and TRBJ1-2; no clear D. Trimming shortened V by 4 bases and J by 7 bases, and 14 bases separated the two germline ends. From germline, CDR1 is SGHNT and CDR2 YYREEE (reference sequence). The CDR3 has 13 residues. CDR3 DNA: TGTGCCAGCAGCCCCAGGACGGATTTTGGCTACACCTTC. The encoded protein is CASSPRTDFGYTF.

At least ten counts were recorded for this clonotype. This chain uses TRBV20-1 with TRBJ1-5, with TRBD1 matching over 8 bases. The CDR3 is 17 amino acids. With V trimmed by 0 bases and J by 2 bases, 9 bases remained unmatched. Germline V gene sequence: CDR1 DFQATT, CDR2 SNEGSKA (reference sequence). CDR3 amino acids: CSARDPTSGGGNQPQHF. DNA of the CDR3: TGCAGTGCTAGAGATCCAACCTCAGGGGGCGGCAATCAGCCCCAGCATTTT.

This clonotype was detected ten times or more. The rearrangement links TRBV14 to TRBJ2-1, with 14 positions matching TRBD2. The length of the CDR3 is 18 residues. V lost 3 bases to trimming and J lost 4 bases; unmatched junction nucleotides: 8. The V gene's germline CDR1 is SGHDN and CDR2 FVKESK. The CDR3 DNA is TGTGCCAGCAGCCACCCCGGACTAGCGGGAGGACGTTACAATGAGCAGTTCTTC. Protein sequence: CASSHPGLAGGRYNEQFF.

In its sample, this clonotype was seen many times. The V and J genes are TRBV10-1 and TRBJ2-3; D may be TRBD1 (6 bases). Germline V gives CDR1 WNHNN, CDR2 SYGVQD (reference sequence). Deletions cut 4 bases from V and 4 bases from J, with 12 bases between. This CDR3 is 14 amino acids long. The chain's CDR3 is CASSAAGVADTQYF. The DNA for the CDR3 is TGCGCCAGCAGTGCGGCAGGGGTAGCAGATACGCAGTATTTT.

Concerning this clonotype: A far larger clone is just one base off, so this is likely a read error. The chain employs TRBV7-2 and TRBJ1-4; D is unresolved. The CDR3 has 16 amino acids. The germline V gene encodes CDR1 SGHTA and CDR2 FQGNSA. The CDR3 DNA follows: TGTGCCTGCAGCCCCTTCGTGAGGGATGAATTTGAAAAACTGTTTTTT. This encodes CACSPFVRDEFEKLFF.

This clonotype was observed many times. This chain links TRBV19 with TRBJ1-1; a possible D gene is TRBD1 (5 bases). The CDR3 totals 13 residues. Germline assignment: CDR1 LNHDA and CDR2 SQIVND (reference sequence). V gave up 4 bases and J gave up 3 bases, with 9 bases separating them. CDR3 in amino acids: CASSTGTHTEAFF. As DNA, the CDR3 is TGTGCCAGTAGTACCGGGACGCACACTGAAGCTTTCTTT.

This clonotype has ten or more counts. The chain uses TRBV20-1 and TRBJ1-5; tentatively, D is TRBD1 (6 bases). With 3 bases removed from V and 6 bases from J, the gap between germline ends came to 21 bases. Germline CDR1 DFQATT, CDR2 SNEGSKA (reference sequence). The CDR3 runs to 16 residues. The CDR3 protein is CSASPGARGGSQPQHF. CDR3 bases: TGCAGTGCTAGCCCCGGTGCCAGGGGAGGTAGTCAGCCCCAGCATTTT.

The table lists this clonotype with many counts. The CDR3 spells CASSLWDRGLGNQPQHF. Here the CDR3 DNA reads TGTGCCAGCAGCTTATGGGACAGGGGGCTGGGCAATCAGCCCCAGCATTTT. The J gene is TRBJ1-5, the V gene TRBV13; 12 bases agree with TRBD1. Germline V gene data show CDR1 as PRHDT and CDR2 as FYEKMQ (reference sequence). Trimming took 2 bases from V and 2 from J; bases not matched to a gene: 4. This CDR3 region has 17 residues.

As for this clonotype: A read error may be the cause here, since a much bigger clone is one base away. This chain connects TRBV6-2 or TRBV6-3 to TRBJ2-5, with D unclear. Trimming took 4 bases from V and 5 from J, leaving 17 bases between them. CDR1 MNHEY and CDR2 SVGEGT come from the germline V gene. This CDR3 contains 15 residues. The CDR3 nucleotides read TGTGCCAGCAGTTCGAACGACATTCGGCGGGAGACCCAGTACTTC. It translates to CASSSNDIRRETQYF.

This clonotype was counted ten times or more. The V gene is TRBV12-3 or TRBV12-4, the J gene TRBJ1-1; 7 bases are a match to TRBD1. The CDR3 is 14 residues long. V lost 7 bases and J lost 0; bases outside the gene matches: 5. This CDR3 reads CASTAGQMNTEAFF. CDR3 DNA sequence: TGTGCCAGCACCGCGGGACAGATGAACACTGAAGCTTTCTTT.

In its sample, this clonotype was seen a few times. A junction boundary mismatches the germline segment, possibly from a read error. This chain links TRBV2 with TRBJ2-5; D may be TRBD1 (7 bases). This CDR3 spans 14 amino acids. Germline loops: CDR1 SNHLY, CDR2 FYNNEI. The CDR3 reads CACRGGTAKETQYF. CDR3 nucleotide sequence: TGTGCCTGCAGAGGGGGGACAGCCAAAGAGACCCAGTACTTC. The variable domain in full, completed from reference TRBV2 and TRBJ2-5, reads EPEVTQTPSHQVTQMGQEVILRCVPISNHLYFYWYRQILGQKVEFLVSFYNNEISEKSEIFDDQFSVERPDGSNFTLKIRSTKLEDSAMYFCACRGGTAKETQYFGPGTRLLVL.

This clonotype was counted at least ten times. CDR3 sequence reads: CASSPGDIFKLGNTIYF. In DNA, the CDR3 is TGTGCCAGCAGCCCGGGTGACATCTTCAAACTGGGAAACACCATATATTTT. The chain uses TRBV14 and TRBJ1-3; no reliable D call. CDR1 and CDR2 from the germline V gene are SGHDN and FVKESK. The germline V and J ends were trimmed by 4 bases and 4 bases, with 20 bases remaining between them. The CDR3 is 17 residues long.

This clonotype was picked up many times. This chain connects TRBV6-1 to TRBJ2-3, with 10 bases lining up with TRBD2. Losses at the gene ends were 4 bases for V and 4 bases for J; bases not matched to a gene: 5. CDR3 length equals 15 residues. CDR1 and CDR2 from the germline V gene are MNHNS and SASEGT. CDR3 in DNA: TGTGCCAGCAGTGGGGGACTAGCGTTCGCAGATACGCAGTATTTT. Its protein product is CASSGGLAFADTQYF.

The table lists this clonotype with many counts. The rearrangement links TRBV12-3 or TRBV12-4 to TRBJ2-1; no definite D call. The V end was cut by 5 bases, the J end by 7 bases, with 21 bases between. The CDR3 is 16 amino acids. For the CDR3, the DNA is TGTGCCAGCAGTCGCCGAGCAAGGCGCCACGGGAATGAGCAGTTCTTC. Amino acids: CASSRRARRHGNEQFF.

J is TRBJ2-3 and V is TRBV4-1; D not resolved. Looked up from germline, CDR1 is MGHRA and CDR2 is YSYEKL. The CDR3 loop spans 15 amino acids. V was clipped by 0 bases and J by 1 base, with 8 bases between them. DNA of the CDR3: TGCGCCAGCAGCCAAGACTTGGTGGGCACAGATACGCAGTATTTT. Its protein product is CASSQDLVGTDTQYF.

This clonotype showed up just a few times. The chain recombines TRBV6-1 with TRBJ2-5; TRBD2 might be the D (7 bases). The germline CDR1 and CDR2 sequences are MNHNS and SASEGT. V lost 0 bases to trimming and J lost 3 bases, with 11 bases between them. CDR3 length equals 15 residues. CDR3 protein: CASSEARGAEETQYF. The CDR3 DNA is TGTGCCAGCAGTGAAGCCCGGGGGGCGGAAGAGACCCAGTACTTC.

This clonotype was seen many times. This sequence joins TRBV7-9 and TRBJ1-1, with D tentatively TRBD1 (6 bases). Trimming took off 3 bases at V and 0 bases at J, with 11 bases between the two ends. CDR1 and CDR2 (germline): SEHNR, FQNEAQ (reference sequence). The CDR3 spans 15 residues. The CDR3 spells CASSFPRGMNTEAFF. The DNA for the CDR3 is TGTGCCAGCAGCTTCCCTAGGGGGATGAACACTGAAGCTTTCTTT.